Following are 25 T cell receptor beta chains from one sample sequenced in a study of blood T cell repertoires in COVID-19 (dated by TCRdb to 2018 to 2020). The library came from the immunoSEQ multiplex PCR assay. The clones in this table, taken by TCRdb from immuneACCESS, are in-frame only. Not every clone is retained; where verified, under half of the shortfall comes from an unresolved V gene, and the cause of the rest is unknown. The sample profile shows roughly 150,000 clones; 85% of them were found once. The leading ten clones occupy 6.5% to 9% of the sample. The material sequenced was peripheral blood. The receptors come from a woman of 80 years or more with COVID-19, enrolled during active disease.

The genes are TRBV18 and TRBJ1-6; the match to TRBD1 covers 9 bases. The germline V gene has CDR1 KGHSH and CDR2 LQKENI. The CDR3 length is 15 residues. V dropped 4 bases and J dropped 7; count of bases not matched to a gene: 5. CDR3 amino acids: CASSLGQGSNSPLHF. The CDR3 DNA reads as TGTGCCAGCTCACTCGGACAGGGGAGCAATTCACCCCTCCACTTT.

The genes are TRBV7-9 and TRBJ1-2; D is possibly TRBD1 (5 bases). The CDR3 consists of 13 residues. Germline V gene lookup returns CDR1 SEHNR and CDR2 FQNEAQ (reference sequence). V was clipped by 3 bases and J by 8 bases, with 13 bases between them. Written as DNA, the CDR3 is TGTGCCAGCAGCTTGGGAGGGGCGGGAGGCTACACCTTC. Translated, it gives CASSLGGAGGYTF.

In its sample, this clone was seen once. The J gene is TRBJ1-1, the V gene TRBV18; D remains unclear. CDR3 length: 12 residues. V was clipped by 3 bases and J by 7 bases, with 9 bases between them. Germline assignment: CDR1 KGHSH and CDR2 LQKENI. CDR3 loop: CASSPMAVEAFF. The CDR3 DNA reads as TGTGCCAGCTCACCTATGGCAGTTGAAGCTTTCTTT. Based on the CDR3 plus reference TRBV18 and TRBJ1-1, the full variable domain is NAGVMQNPRHLVRRRGQEARLRCSPMKGHSHVYWYRQLPEEGLKFMVYLQKENIIDESGMPKERFSAEFPKEGPSILRIQQVVRGDSAAYFCASSPMAVEAFFGQGTRLTVV.

The rearrangement uses TRBV15 and TRBJ1-2; D is perhaps TRBD1 (5 bases). Trimming left V 0 bases short and J 4 bases short, with 9 bases between. Germline assignment: CDR1 LNHNV and CDR2 YYDKDF (reference sequence). The CDR3 contains 14 residues. The CDR3 DNA reads TGTGCCACCAGCAGAGAAGTCGGGGGCTATGGCTACACCTTC. Translated, it gives CATSREVGGYGYTF. Using reference TRBV15 and TRBJ1-2 for the parts outside the CDR3, the full variable domain is DAMVIQNPRYQVTQFGKPVTLSCSQTLNHNVMYWYQQKSSQAPKLLFHYYDKDFNNEADTPDNFQSRRPNTSFCFLDIRSPGLGDTAMYLCATSREVGGYGYTFGSGTRLTVV.

This sequence joins TRBV7-9 and TRBJ1-2; 7 nucleotides agree with TRBD1. The CDR3 runs to 15 residues. The V and J ends lost 6 bases and 4 bases, in that order; junction bases with no gene match: 11. Germline lookup yields CDR1 SEHNR and CDR2 FQNEAQ (reference sequence). CDR3 nucleotides: TGTGCCAGCAGTTTATGGGACAGATTAGTCTATGGCTACACCTTC. Translated: CASSLWDRLVYGYTF.

This clone was picked up one time. This chain links TRBV15 with TRBJ1-5; 7 bases align to TRBD1. Germline-derived CDR1 and CDR2 are LNHNV and YYDKDF (reference sequence). V shed 4 bases and J 5 bases; nucleotides not matched to a gene: 5. The CDR3 extends over 14 amino acids. CDR3 protein: CATSTGTEDQPQHF. CDR3 DNA sequence: TGTGCCACCAGCACAGGGACAGAAGATCAGCCCCAGCATTTT.

The V call is TRBV19, the J call TRBJ2-1; 14 bases map to TRBD2. The CDR3 sequence is 13 residues long. The germline V gene encodes CDR1 LNHDA and CDR2 SQIVND (reference sequence). V lost 9 bases and J lost 13; bases outside the gene matches: 8. Written as DNA, the CDR3 is TGTGCCAGCGGACTAGCGGGAGGCCGAGGACAGTTCTTC. Translating it yields CASGLAGGRGQFF.

The J gene is TRBJ1-6, the V gene TRBV5-1; tentatively, D is TRBD1 (5 bases). Germline CDR1 SGHRS, CDR2 YFSETQ. The V and J ends lost 0 bases and 12 bases respectively, with 16 bases between them. CDR3 length equals 15 residues. The CDR3 protein is CASSLDGGKLVPLHF. The DNA for the CDR3 is TGCGCCAGCAGCTTGGACGGGGGGAAGCTCGTACCCCTCCACTTT.

This chain joins TRBV11-2 and TRBJ1-2, with D possibly matching TRBD1 (5 bases). In germline, CDR1 is SGHAT, CDR2 FQNNGV. The CDR3 spans 14 residues. The V end lost 3 bases, the J end lost 3 bases, and 11 bases lay between the germline ends. In nucleotides, the CDR3 is TGTGCCAGCAGCTTGGGGGGGATGGACTATGGCTACACCTTC. Translation gives CASSLGGMDYGYTF.

This clone was found once. J is TRBJ1-3 and V is TRBV19, with TRBD1 as a possible D gene (6 bases). The V and J ends lost 8 bases and 6 bases respectively, with 29 bases between them. Germline loops: CDR1 LNHDA, CDR2 SQIVND (reference sequence). The CDR3 contains 18 residues. The CDR3 sequence: CASEALGRGTNTENTIYF. In DNA form, the CDR3 reads TGTGCCAGTGAAGCCCTCGGGCGGGGGACAAACACCGAAAACACCATATATTTT.

The chain uses TRBV5-1 and TRBJ2-7, with 8 bases matching TRBD1. The germline V gene has CDR1 SGHRS and CDR2 YFSETQ. The CDR3 length is 13 residues. Germline trimming cut 3 bases from V and 5 bases from J; bases unmatched to any gene: 4. The CDR3 reads CASSSYRGNEQYF. CDR3 in DNA: TGCGCCAGCAGCTCATACAGGGGGAACGAGCAGTACTTC.

V is TRBV7-9 and J is TRBJ2-1; 14 nucleotides match TRBD2. Germline V gene lookup returns CDR1 SEHNR and CDR2 FQNEAQ (reference sequence). V gave up 5 bases and J gave up 7 bases; unmatched junction bases: 10. The CDR3 is 17 residues long. This CDR3 is CASSRSAGTSGRNEQFF. For the CDR3, the DNA is TGTGCCAGCAGCAGATCGGCCGGGACTAGCGGGAGAAATGAGCAGTTCTTC.

This rearrangement joins TRBV29-1 to TRBJ1-2; D remains ambiguous. The CDR3 is 12 residues long. From germline, CDR1 is SQVTM and CDR2 ANQGSEA. V gave up 6 bases and J gave up 5 bases, with 13 bases separating them. This CDR3 is CSVVKTEYGYTF. CDR3 DNA: TGCAGCGTGGTAAAAACAGAATATGGCTACACCTTC.

This clone came up a few times. The V call is TRBV6-4, the J call TRBJ1-3; D might be TRBD1 (5 bases). The CDR3 totals 20 residues. The V and J ends lost 2 bases and 0 bases respectively, with 23 bases between them. Germline values: CDR1 MRHNA, CDR2 SNTAGT. CDR3 DNA sequence: TGTGCCAGCAGTGACCGTGGGAGGGACCCTCCGTGGAGCTCTGGAAACACCATATATTTT. Encoded protein: CASSDRGRDPPWSSGNTIYF.

The chain recombines TRBV29-1 with TRBJ1-2; TRBD1 matches at 7 bases. This CDR3 is 12 amino acids long. J lost 8 bases, V lost 4 bases, and 7 bases had no gene match. Per germline, CDR1 SQVTM and CDR2 ANQGSEA. This CDR3 is CSVATGVGGYTF. The CDR3 DNA follows: TGCAGCGTTGCTACAGGGGTAGGAGGCTACACCTTC.

Concerning this clone itself: Other DNA variants within this sample encode the same CDR3. The chain employs TRBV3-1 (or the pseudogene TRBV3-2) and TRBJ1-2, with D possibly being TRBD1 (5 bases). The length of the CDR3 is 12 residues. Trimming left V 4 bases short and J 2 bases short, with 5 bases between. Germline CDR1 and CDR2: LGHDT and YNNKEL (reference sequence). The CDR3 reads CASSPGNYGYTF. The CDR3 nucleotides are TGTGCCAGCAGCCCAGGGAACTATGGCTACACCTTC.

The chain carries TRBV10-3 and TRBJ2-7; 8 bases are shared with TRBD2. The CDR3 spans 14 residues. The V gene's germline CDR1 is ENHRY and CDR2 SYGVKD. The V and J ends lost 6 bases and 3 bases, in that order; junction bases with no gene match: 7. The CDR3 sequence: CAIRSAAGVYEQYF. The CDR3 coding sequence is TGTGCCATCAGGTCCGCAGCGGGAGTCTACGAGCAGTACTTC.

This chain connects TRBV5-5 to TRBJ1-3; D possibly corresponds to TRBD1 (5 bases). This CDR3 is built from 14 residues. V gave up 2 bases and J gave up 7 bases, with 13 bases separating them. CDR1 and CDR2 (germline): SGHKS, YYEKEE (reference sequence). The CDR3 sequence is CASSLDRSVNTIYF. The DNA of the CDR3 is TGTGCCAGCAGCTTAGACAGATCCGTGAACACCATATATTTT.

V usage is TRBV9 and J usage is TRBJ1-1; D call uncertain. CDR3 length: 16 residues. CDR1 SGDLS and CDR2 YYNGEE come from the germline V gene. V dropped 4 bases and J dropped 4 bases, with 20 bases sitting between them. Here the CDR3 DNA reads TGTGCCAGCAGCCCACGGGATCCCTGGTCGGGCACTGAAGCTTTCTTT. Protein: CASSPRDPWSGTEAFF.

The CDR3 DNA follows: TGTGCCAGCAGTTTGGGGGAGGACTTGGGCTACACCTTC. Its protein product is CASSLGEDLGYTF. The rearrangement joins TRBV12-3 or TRBV12-4 to TRBJ1-2; D is possibly TRBD1 (5 bases). The CDR3 runs to 13 residues. Trimming shortened V by 3 bases and J by 8 bases, and 13 bases separated the two germline ends.

Comments on this clone: Given a far larger clone just one base away, this is likely a sequencing read error. This chain joins TRBV7-2 and TRBJ2-2; 14 nucleotides match TRBD2. This CDR3 comprises 17 residues. Germline CDR1 and CDR2: SGHTA and FQGNSA. V dropped 1 base and J dropped 4; count of bases not matched to a gene: 2. For the CDR3, the DNA is TGTGCCAGCAGCTTAGGACTAGCGGGAGGGCTCACCGGGGAGCTGTTTTTT. Amino acids: CASSLGLAGGLTGELFF.

The chain couples TRBV18 to TRBJ1-6, with D maybe TRBD1 (5 bases). Germline lookup yields CDR1 KGHSH and CDR2 LQKENI. The V and J ends lost 3 bases and 10 bases respectively, with 16 bases between them. The CDR3 loop spans 15 amino acids. The CDR3 protein is CASSPGPGRGSPLHF. For the CDR3, the DNA is TGTGCCAGCTCACCCGGGCCAGGGCGGGGATCACCCCTCCACTTT. The whole variable domain, filled in from reference TRBV18 and TRBJ1-6, reads NAGVMQNPRHLVRRRGQEARLRCSPMKGHSHVYWYRQLPEEGLKFMVYLQKENIIDESGMPKERFSAEFPKEGPSILRIQQVVRGDSAAYFCASSPGPGRGSPLHFGNGTRLTVT.

The CDR3 DNA reads as TGTGCCAGCTCACTGAGACCTTATACAGGCGCCAACACTGAAGCTTTCTTT. Protein: CASSLRPYTGANTEAFF. The gene calls are TRBV18 and TRBJ1-1; a weak D match, TRBD1 (5 bases). Germline V gives CDR1 KGHSH, CDR2 LQKENI. There are 17 residues in the CDR3. V lost 4 bases and J 2 bases, leaving 20 bases between the germline ends. The full variable domain, rest sourced from reference TRBV18 and TRBJ1-1, is NAGVMQNPRHLVRRRGQEARLRCSPMKGHSHVYWYRQLPEEGLKFMVYLQKENIIDESGMPKERFSAEFPKEGPSILRIQQVVRGDSAAYFCASSLRPYTGANTEAFFGQGTRLTVV.

The chain combines TRBV12-3 or TRBV12-4 with TRBJ2-2; D possibly corresponds to TRBD1 (6 bases). This CDR3 has 13 amino acids. Trimming took 10 bases from V and 1 from J, leaving 10 bases between them. CDR3 nucleotides: TGTGCCACTAAGACAGGGAACACCGGGGAGCTGTTTTTT. Translation gives CATKTGNTGELFF.

The chain recombines TRBV18 with TRBJ2-2, with TRBD2 matching 7 bases. Trimming cost V 3 bases and J 1 base; bases outside gene matches: 8. Germline V gives CDR1 KGHSH, CDR2 LQKENI. This CDR3 is built from 17 residues. The DNA of the CDR3 is TGTGCCAGCTCACCTACCGGGGGGACGGGGAACACCGGGGAGCTGTTTTTT. Its protein is CASSPTGGTGNTGELFF.